This section outlines one T cell receptor (beta chain) sequence together with its context. Judged by its sample share, this clonotype qualifies as medium-sized (0.01 to 0.1%). This clone's antigen is unknown. Qualities for individual bases were not recorded, and no much larger clone is one base off. A BD FACSAria II cell sorter was used to sort four subsets, defined by PD-1 and/or TIGIT, from live CD3+CD8+TCRalphabeta+ cells. To characterize how relevant each subset is to anti-PD-1 therapy response, circulating CD8 T cells were sorted into four subsets based on PD-1 and TIGIT expression. For every sorted CD8 T-cell subset, sequencing covered both the TCR alpha and the TCR beta chains. Peripheral blood was collected before the first anti-PD-1 injection, after two injections and after four injections. Ficoll gradient centrifugation was used to isolate PBMCs immediately. Until use, PBMCs were stored frozen in liquid nitrogen in RPMI containing roughly 20% FCS and 10% DMSO. Thawed PBMCs were stained with a viability dye and antibodies against CD3, CD8alpha, TCRalphabeta, PD-1 and TIGIT. The RNeasy Kit was used to extract total RNA, and all samples had a RIN greater than 7.

This sample was included in a study of circulating CD8 cells and anti-PD-1 response in melanoma (dated by TCRdb to 2018 to 2020). Some background on the complete study: Nivolumab was given to patients intravenously at 3 mg/kg every 2 weeks. The melanoma cohort included around 13 patients, of whom seven received anti-PD-1 as first-line therapy and six had previously received targeted therapy or immunotherapy. Patients with complete or partial responses were classified as responders, and patients with stable or progressive disease (RECIST v1.1) were classified as non-responders. A total of around 11 melanoma patients were included in the TCR repertoire analysis, 4 of them responders and 7 non-responders. In on-treatment samples, a biotinylated anti-human IgG4 antibody was used to detect PD-1. Study-wide findings and limitations: Because material was limited, most experiments were generally run without replicates. The published TCR repertoire comparisons relied only on baseline and M1 samples from a small cohort that had few responders. Since no tumor material could be accessed, the researchers instead assessed tumor reactivity using peptide assays on expanded sorted subsets. Both treatment-naive and previously treated patients were included in the cohort, and this mixing was noted by the authors as something that could influence results. Repertoires were found to be largely private between subsets, with under 7% of TRB clonotypes shared at M1, and the highest sharing was observed between DPOS and TIGIT. The DNEG repertoire was the most diverse; PD-1 and DPOS showed similar, higher clonality, and TIGIT repertoires were the least diverse.

Sequencing was performed on a NextSeq 500. Starting from roughly 15 ng of total RNA, TCR libraries were made with the QIAseq Immune Repertoire RNA Library Kit, Human TCR Panel. Sequencing of the TCR libraries was done on an Illumina NextSeq with a Mid Output V2 kit and asymmetric 261x41 paired-end reads. Every TCR library was diluted to 4 nM, then pooled, denatured and loaded at roughly 0.94 pM. Per the source publication's procedure: TCR FASTQ files were processed in the QIAGEN GeneGlobe Data Analysis Center, with downstream analysis in R 3.5.2. Clonality was computed as one minus Shannon entropy normalized by the log of the number of unique productive sequences. Within each subset, Fisher exact tests at 5% FDR identified TRA or TRB clonotypes differing in abundance between baseline and M1. Differentially abundant clonotypes were grouped as emerging, expanding, contracting or non-expanding/contracting. Repertoire overlap between patients was measured with Morisita's overlap index. TCRdb applied fastp at Q25 and MiXCR to the public reads, then kept only in-frame beta chains. CDR3 protein sequences are deduplicated, and each keeps its most common genes and DNA. The V and J calls here are based on TCRdb, not the publication. For this sample there are some 560 distinct CDR3 sequences; approximately 10% appear just once. The biggest ten clones account for more than 15% of the sample.

CDR1 and CDR2, looked up from the germline V gene, are MDHEN and SYDVKM. V has 5 bases trimmed and J has 3 bases trimmed; junction bases matching no gene number 12. The CDR3, from cysteine to phenylalanine, totals 16 residues. Only the CDR3 part of the read is kept: 48 bases, read in frame from the first base. Specimen: CD8+ T cells from PBMCs, collected at baseline or after one month of anti-PD-1 therapy (not recorded which). This clonotype was obtained from a human donor with melanoma. The chain is assembled from TRBV28 and TRBJ2-7, with TRBD2 matching 8 junction bases. The CDR3 region has the sequence CASSHPPQRGSYEQYF. DNA sequence: TGTGCCAGCAGTCATCCCCCCCAGCGGGGGAGCTACGAGCAGTACTTC.